The entry below gives a single TCR beta chain sequence along with its context. The record originates from a study of response to subunit inactivated influenza vaccine. The V gene lost 6 bases and the J gene lost 7 bases, with 22 bases spanning the gap. The length of the CDR3 is 15 residues. Germline CDR1 reads LNHDA; CDR2 reads SQIVND (reference sequence). One entry per CDR3 protein, called by TCRdb with MiXCR from the RT-PCR reads. This table has some 200,000 distinct CDR3 sequences, 12% appearing once. The data were also submitted as part of a second study, on T cells expressing NK-cell markers. That work states: cDNA encoding TCR beta was synthesized via 5'RACE template switching incorporating UMIs. Sorted CD3+CD56+NKG2C+, CD3+CD56+NKG2C- and CD3+CD56-NKG2C+ T-cell subsets were beta-chain profiled. Clones of NKG2C+ T cells that had expanded were of unclear HCMV specificity.

The receptor comes from a middle-aged man who received an inactivated influenza vaccine. Sequenced material: CD8+ T cells sorted from PBMCs, taken about 11 days after vaccination. J is TRBJ2-7 and V is TRBV19, with D perhaps given as TRBD1 or TRBD2 (5 bases each). The CDR3 loop reads CASRGQDLQEEEQYF. CDR3 in DNA: TGTGCCAGTAGGGGGCAGGACCTCCAGGAGGAAGAGCAGTACTTC.